This record concerns one TCR beta chain sequence. These data originate in a study of shared clonotypes between healthy human individuals. At the level of the study: Contributing individuals were two females and a few males aged 18 to 49.

Germline V gene sequence: CDR1 SGHNT, CDR2 YYREEE (reference sequence). This CDR3 contains 16 residues. V lost 1 base to trimming and J lost 0 bases, with 13 bases between them. Method: immunoSEQ multiplex PCR; TCRdb's copy keeps in-frame clones and lacks some. The table shows approximately 2.5 million clones, with 93% occurring only once. Sequenced input: naive CD4+ T cells from PBMCs. The sample's subset: CD45RA+ positively selected. The receptor's source is a man aged 18 to 35 in good health. Some clones in this sample may be carry-over from other donors' samples. V gene TRBV5-4 combines with J gene TRBJ1-1, with D possibly being TRBD1 (6 bases). The CDR3 region is CASSLSVRGMNTEAFF. The CDR3 DNA follows: TGTGCCAGCAGCTTGTCTGTTAGGGGGATGAACACTGAAGCTTTCTTT.